This T cell receptor beta chain was sequenced for a study of cytomegalovirus exposure and HLA in healthy donors. Study as a whole: The 90 to 150 validation repertoires used the same platform as the roughly 700 first-cohort repertoires (as reported by a later analysis).

Libraries were prepared by immunoSEQ multiplex PCR; TCRdb keeps only in-frame clonotypes and omits some of them. The repertoire holds under 200,000 clones, with 80% to 90% as singletons. A note on this clone: What it binds is not known.

An approximately 130-subject validation cohort, separate from the approximately 700-subject first cohort, supplied the donors. V was clipped by 4 bases and J by 5 bases, with 5 bases between them. CDR1 is MNHEY, CDR2 SMNVEV, per germline (reference sequence). This CDR3 comprises 11 residues. Study findings and constraints: There were 150 to 200 TCR beta chains listed as cytomegalovirus-associated.

The J gene is TRBJ2-5, the V gene TRBV27; no reliable D call. Sequenced sample: PBMCs. The receptor's source is a woman in her twenties or thirties in good health and CMV-seronegative. This CDR3 reads CASSSEETQYF. The CDR3 DNA follows: TGTGCCAGCAGTTCAGAGGAGACCCAGTACTTC.